This T cell receptor beta chain is from a study of regulatory T cells in long-lasting Graves disease. Study-wide findings and caveats: In persistent patients, shared public clonotypes (around 2,500) outnumbered those in new patients (about 890). TRBV28 was favored in persistent disease, as were TRBJ1-2 and TRBJ2-5.

This clonotype was seen at least ten times. Its antigen is unknown. The CDR3 length is 16 residues. V shed 10 bases and J shed 0 bases, with 19 bases lying between them. Per germline, CDR1 MNHEY and CDR2 SMNVEV (reference sequence). Libraries of TCR beta came from iRepertoire HTBI primers plus Arm-PCR of CDR3 regions. One entry per CDR3 protein, called by TCRdb with MiXCR from the multiplex PCR reads. The sample has 540,000 or so distinct CDR3 sequences, approximately 13% seen once; the top ten hold 10%. Time point: newly diagnosed GD, antithyroid drugs for less than 3 months. PBMCs provided the RNA from which the TCR library was made. American Thyroid Association guidelines defined how Graves' disease was diagnosed. Separately, the same data were catalogued under a study of T cells in Graves' hyperthyroidism and ophthalmopathy.

The specimen comprised peripheral blood mononuclear cells (PBMCs), sampled at new diagnosis, from a patient treated with antithyroid drugs. This clonotype was obtained from a young man with Graves disease. The chain has TRBV27 and TRBJ1-3; unclear D gene. The CDR3 region has the DNA TGTGCCACCGGAGCCCCGCGCAAGTGCTCTGGAAACACCATATATTTT. It is translated as CATGAPRKCSGNTIYF.